This T cell receptor beta chain derives from a study of T cells in Graves' hyperthyroidism and ophthalmopathy. The study, taken as a whole, reports: In the blood, most expanded thyroid clonotypes above 0.001 appeared as well.

Each diagnosis drew on symptoms, thyroxine, TRAb, thyroid ultrasound and orbital computed tomography findings. The V end lost 5 bases, the J end lost 2 bases, and 13 bases lay between the germline ends. The CDR3 sequence is 14 residues long. Germline values: CDR1 MNHEY, CDR2 SMNVEV (reference sequence). This clonotype was counted many times. Antigen specificity is unknown. RNA transcripts were the template for amplifying TCR beta CDR3 regions. The study used the HTBI primer set for a first-round RT-PCR of the TCR CDR3. TCRdb reanalysed the multiplex PCR reads using MiXCR and keeps one entry per CDR3 protein. In the table there are around 420,000 distinct CDR3 sequences, roughly an eighth of which are singletons.

The sequenced material came from blood. The clonotype comes from a woman under 30 with Graves' hyperthyroidism. This sequence joins TRBV27 and TRBJ2-7; D gene unclear. In nucleotides, the CDR3 is TGTGCCAGCAGTCAGGCTGAAAAGACCTACGAGCAGTACTTC. It codes for CASSQAEKTYEQYF.